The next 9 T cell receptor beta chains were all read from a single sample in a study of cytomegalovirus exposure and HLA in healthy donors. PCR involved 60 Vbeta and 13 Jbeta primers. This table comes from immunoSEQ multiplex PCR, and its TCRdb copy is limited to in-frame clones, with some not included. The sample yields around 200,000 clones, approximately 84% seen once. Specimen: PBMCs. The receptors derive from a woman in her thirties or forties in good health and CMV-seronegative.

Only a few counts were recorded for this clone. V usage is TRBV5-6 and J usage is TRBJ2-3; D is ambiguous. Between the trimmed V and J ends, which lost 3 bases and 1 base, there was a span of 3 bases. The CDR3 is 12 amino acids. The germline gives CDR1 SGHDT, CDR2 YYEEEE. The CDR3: CASSSGTDTQYF. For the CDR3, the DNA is TGTGCCAGCAGCTCTGGCACAGATACGCAGTATTTT.

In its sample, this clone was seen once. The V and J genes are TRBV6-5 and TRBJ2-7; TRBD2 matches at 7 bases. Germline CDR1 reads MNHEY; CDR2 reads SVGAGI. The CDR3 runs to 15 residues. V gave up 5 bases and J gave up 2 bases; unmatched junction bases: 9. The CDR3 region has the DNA TGTGCCAGCAGTGCGGGGAGCGGGACGACCTACGAGCAGTACTTC. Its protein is CASSAGSGTTYEQYF.

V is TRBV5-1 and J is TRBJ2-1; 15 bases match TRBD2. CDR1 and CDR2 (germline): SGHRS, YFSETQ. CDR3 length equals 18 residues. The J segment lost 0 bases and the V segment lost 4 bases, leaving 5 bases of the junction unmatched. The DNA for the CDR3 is TGCGCCAGCAGCCACGGGACTAGCGGGGGGAGCTCCTACAATGAGCAGTTCTTC. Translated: CASSHGTSGGSSYNEQFF.

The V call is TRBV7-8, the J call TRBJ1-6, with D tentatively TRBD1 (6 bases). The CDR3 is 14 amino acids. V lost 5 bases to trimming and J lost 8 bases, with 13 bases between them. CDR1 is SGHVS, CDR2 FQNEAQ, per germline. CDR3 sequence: CASSAQTGDSPLHF. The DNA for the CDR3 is TGTGCCAGCAGCGCCCAGACAGGAGATTCACCCCTCCACTTT.

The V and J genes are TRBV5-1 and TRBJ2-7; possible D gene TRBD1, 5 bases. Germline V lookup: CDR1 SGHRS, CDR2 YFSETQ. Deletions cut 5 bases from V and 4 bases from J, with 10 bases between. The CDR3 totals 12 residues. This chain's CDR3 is CASRLTEYEQYF. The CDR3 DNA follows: TGCGCCAGCAGACTGACAGAGTACGAGCAGTACTTC.

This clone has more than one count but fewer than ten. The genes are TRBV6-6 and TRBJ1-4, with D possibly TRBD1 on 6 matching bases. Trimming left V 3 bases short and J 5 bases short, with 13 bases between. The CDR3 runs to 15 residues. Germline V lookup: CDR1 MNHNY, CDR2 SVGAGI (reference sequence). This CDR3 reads CASSYGQLENEKLFF. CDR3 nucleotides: TGTGCCAGCAGTTATGGACAGCTAGAGAATGAAAAACTGTTTTTT.

CDR3 DNA sequence: TGCGCCAGCAGCGGCCTGGGCAGCAGCTCCTACAATGAGCAGTTCTTC. Protein product: CASSGLGSSSYNEQFF. The chain has TRBV5-1 and TRBJ2-1; D is ambiguous. The germline V gene has CDR1 SGHRS and CDR2 YFSETQ. This CDR3 contains 16 residues. V shed 4 bases and J shed 0 bases, with 14 bases lying between them.

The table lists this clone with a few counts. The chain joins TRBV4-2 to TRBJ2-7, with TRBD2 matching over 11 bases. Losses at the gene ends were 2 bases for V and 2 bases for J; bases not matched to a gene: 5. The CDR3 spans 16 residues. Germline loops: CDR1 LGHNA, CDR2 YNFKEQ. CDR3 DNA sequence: TGTGCCAGCAGCCAACGGCTAGCGGGGGGCACCTACGAGCAGTACTTC. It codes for CASSQRLAGGTYEQYF.

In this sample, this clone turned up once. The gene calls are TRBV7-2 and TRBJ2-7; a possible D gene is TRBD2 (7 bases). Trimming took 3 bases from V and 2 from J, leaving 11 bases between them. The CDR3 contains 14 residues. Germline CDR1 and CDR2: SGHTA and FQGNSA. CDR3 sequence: CASSLKGGTYEQYF. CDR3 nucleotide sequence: TGTGCCAGCAGCTTGAAGGGGGGGACCTACGAGCAGTACTTC.